These 29 T cell receptor beta chains were all obtained from the same sample, sequenced in a study of T cell repertoires in cytomegalovirus infection. In TCRdb, the reads were re-called with MiXCR into one record per CDR3 protein. The sample has 800,000 to 950,000 distinct CDR3 sequences; 30% to 35% are singletons. These receptors' antigens are unknown. The material was cultured CD8+ T cells from PBMCs, obtained from culture after CMV antigen stimulation. The source of these receptors is a human donor in good health (CMV status not recorded). Some clones in this sample may be carry-over from other donors' samples.

The chain uses TRBV11-2 and TRBJ2-7; D may be TRBD1 (6 bases). This CDR3 comprises 15 residues. Trimming removed 3 bases from V and 0 bases from J, with 12 bases in between. Germline-derived CDR1 and CDR2 are SGHAT and FQNNGV. Here the CDR3 DNA reads TGTGCCAGCAGCTTCAGGGACAAAATCTCCTACGAGCAGTACGTC. Protein sequence: CASSFRDKISYEQYV.

This clonotype appeared a single time. The chain carries TRBV19 and TRBJ1-5, with D uncertain. Germline V gives CDR1 LNHDA, CDR2 SQIVND (reference sequence). V was shortened by 2 bases and J by 1 base, with 15 bases between the two germline ends. This CDR3 is 17 amino acids long. The CDR3 DNA is TGTGCCAGTAGTATAACAGAGTCGGTAGTCAGCAATCAGCCCCAGCATTTT. Its translation is CASSITESVVSNQPQHF. The full variable domain, its missing parts supplied by reference TRBV19 and TRBJ1-5, is DGGITQSPKYLFRKEGQNVTLSCEQNLNHDAMYWYRQDPGQGLRLIYYSQIVNDFQKGDIAEGYSVSREKKESFPLTVTSAQKNPTAFYLCASSITESVVSNQPQHFGDGTRLSIL.

The V and J genes are TRBV7-6 and TRBJ1-4; possible D gene TRBD1, 5 bases. This CDR3 spans 14 amino acids. The V gene lost 6 bases and the J gene lost 1 base, with 9 bases spanning the gap. CDR1 is SGHVS and CDR2 is FNYEAQ in the germline V gene. CDR3 sequence (DNA): TGTGCCAGCAGTCCAGGGAGAACTAATGAAAAACTGTTTTTT. Amino acid sequence: CASSPGRTNEKLFF.

The chain recombines TRBV20-1 with TRBJ1-2; perhaps TRBD1 as D (6 bases). This CDR3 is 15 amino acids long. Looked up from germline, CDR1 is DFQATT and CDR2 is SNEGSKA (reference sequence). Trimming removed 0 bases from V and 6 bases from J, with 17 bases in between. DNA of the CDR3: TGCAGTGCTAGAGATATACAGGGAGAGGTGGATGGCTACACCTTC. Its protein is CSARDIQGEVDGYTF.

The V gene is TRBV7-2, the J gene TRBJ1-2, with D possibly TRBD1 on 6 matching bases. V lost 6 bases, J lost 4 bases, and 15 bases lay in between. In germline, CDR1 is SGHTA, CDR2 FQGNSA. The CDR3 is made up of 14 amino acids. The CDR3 protein is CASSFPSGVYGYTF. The CDR3 DNA is TGTGCCAGCAGTTTCCCATCAGGGGTCTATGGCTACACCTTC.

Here the CDR3 DNA reads TGTGCCAGCAGTTACCTCAGCGTACAAGAGACCCAGTACTTC. Translated: CASSYLSVQETQYF. The chain has TRBV6-5 and TRBJ2-5; D is unresolved. CDR1 is MNHEY, CDR2 SVGAGI, per germline. This CDR3 has 14 residues. Deletions cut 2 bases from V and 2 bases from J, with 9 bases between.

This sequence joins TRBV3-1 and TRBJ1-2; TRBD1 agrees at 7 bases. V gave up 4 bases and J gave up 6 bases; unmatched junction bases: 20. The CDR3 has 18 amino acids. Germline CDR1 is LGHDT and CDR2 is YNNKEL (reference sequence). CDR3 bases: TGTGCCAGCAGCCCATCACATCCAAGGGAGGGGGCGTGGAATGGCTACACCTTC. Its protein product is CASSPSHPREGAWNGYTF.

The chain has TRBV5-6 and TRBJ2-7; D unresolved. The germline gives CDR1 SGHDT, CDR2 YYEEEE. Trimming stripped 2 bases from V and 7 bases from J, with 16 bases between. The CDR3 runs to 14 residues. The CDR3 is CASSFSGSSFEQYF. The CDR3 nucleotides read TGTGCCAGCAGCTTCTCAGGTAGCTCGTTTGAGCAGTACTTC.

There are a few counts of this clonotype. This chain links TRBV28 with TRBJ2-1, with D maybe TRBD2 (6 bases). Germline lookup yields CDR1 MDHEN and CDR2 SYDVKM. The V gene lost 7 bases and the J gene lost 12 bases, with 28 bases spanning the gap. The CDR3 has 16 residues. CDR3 DNA sequence: TGTGCCAGCATCCAACCTGGAGGGGCCCATCCGGATGGGCAGTTCTTC. Amino acids: CASIQPGGAHPDGQFF.

V gene TRBV27 combines with J gene TRBJ2-1; TRBD2 matches 8 bases. The CDR3 covers 16 residues. Germline V gene sequence: CDR1 MNHEY, CDR2 SMNVEV (reference sequence). V dropped 4 bases and J dropped 7; count of bases not matched to a gene: 12. The CDR3 DNA sequence: TGTGCCAGCAGTTATTTCCGGGGGGGACTGGGGAATGAGCAGTTCTTC. It is translated as CASSYFRGGLGNEQFF.

V usage is TRBV12-3 or TRBV12-4 and J usage is TRBJ2-5; D might be TRBD1 (6 bases). The CDR3 extends over 17 amino acids. The ends were cut back, 5 bases at V and 6 bases at J, with 25 bases in the middle. The CDR3 loop is CASSQSSRTTGSKTQYF. CDR3 coding DNA: TGTGCCAGCAGTCAATCGAGTAGGACAACAGGGTCCAAGACCCAGTACTTC.

The chain recombines TRBV7-6 with TRBJ1-5; unclear D gene. The CDR3 is 15 residues long. From germline, CDR1 is SGHVS and CDR2 FNYEAQ. Trimming took off 5 bases at V and 7 bases at J, with 18 bases between the two ends. This CDR3 reads CASSPEADYQQPQHF. The CDR3, as DNA: TGTGCCAGCAGCCCAGAGGCAGATTATCAGCAGCCCCAGCATTTT.

The J gene is TRBJ2-2, the V gene TRBV7-9; D may match TRBD1 or TRBD2 (6 bases each). CDR3 length equals 17 residues. Trimming shortened V by 2 bases and J by 3 bases, and 16 bases separated the two germline ends. Per germline, CDR1 SEHNR and CDR2 FQNEAQ (reference sequence). In DNA, the CDR3 is TGTGCCAGCAGCTTACCGGTTTGGGGGGCCGACACCGGGGAGCTGTTTTTT. It is translated as CASSLPVWGADTGELFF.

V and J are TRBV7-8 and TRBJ2-1; 9 bases line up with TRBD2. CDR1 is SGHVS, CDR2 FQNEAQ, per germline. V lost 1 base to trimming and J lost 4 bases; unmatched junction nucleotides: 11. The CDR3 extends over 18 amino acids. CDR3 amino acids: CASSLDYLAGPVYNEQFF. The CDR3 DNA reads as TGTGCCAGCAGCTTAGACTATCTAGCGGGGCCCGTATACAATGAGCAGTTCTTC. The full variable domain, completed using reference TRBV7-8 and TRBJ2-1, is GAGVSQSPRYKVAKRGQDVALRCDPISGHVSLFWYQQALGQGPEFLTYFQNEAQLDKSGLPSDRFFAERPEGSVSTLKIQRTQQEDSAVYLCASSLDYLAGPVYNEQFFGPGTRLTVL.

This clonotype was observed a few times. The chain employs TRBV4-1 and TRBJ2-1; 8 nucleotides agree with TRBD2. Germline V CDR1 and CDR2: MGHRA, YSYEKL. V was pared by 2 bases and J by 10 bases, with 4 bases of the junction left unmatched. This CDR3 is built from 13 residues. The CDR3 here is CASSQPGGDEQFF. Here the CDR3 DNA reads TGCGCCAGCAGCCAACCCGGGGGGGACGAGCAGTTCTTC.

This clonotype is a singleton in its sample. The rearrangement links TRBV25-1 to TRBJ1-6; a weak D match, TRBD1 (5 bases). V lost 4 bases and J 9 bases, leaving 13 bases between the germline ends. The CDR3 has 14 amino acids. Per germline, CDR1 MGHDK and CDR2 SYGVNS. This chain's CDR3 is CASSGRQRGSPLHF. CDR3 coding DNA: TGTGCCAGCAGTGGGAGGCAGAGGGGTTCACCCCTCCACTTT.

In its sample, this clonotype was seen many times. The V gene is TRBV7-2, the J gene TRBJ1-1; D not certain. Between the trimmed V and J ends, which lost 4 bases and 4 bases, there was a span of 10 bases. CDR1 and CDR2 (germline): SGHTA, FQGNSA. CDR3 size: 13 residues. The CDR3 is CASSYLMTTEAFF. CDR3 in DNA: TGTGCCAGCAGCTATCTGATGACCACTGAAGCTTTCTTT. The full variable domain, in which reference TRBV7-2 and TRBJ1-1 provide the parts outside the CDR3, is GAGVSQSPSNKVTEKGKDVELRCDPISGHTALYWYRQSLGQGLEFLIYFQGNSAPDKSGLPSDRFSAERTGGSVSTLTIQRTQQEDSAVYLCASSYLMTTEAFFGQGTRLTVV.

The rearrangement uses TRBV6-1 and TRBJ1-1; TRBD1 aligns across 8 bases. With V trimmed by 4 bases and J by 1 base, 5 bases remained unmatched. CDR3 length: 15 residues. Germline CDR1 is MNHNS and CDR2 is SASEGT. CDR3 sequence: CASSVAGGKNTEAFF. The DNA of the CDR3 is TGTGCCAGCAGTGTGGCAGGGGGCAAGAACACTGAAGCTTTCTTT.

The chain carries TRBV6-5 and TRBJ1-1; D unresolved. Trimming took off 6 bases at V and 0 bases at J, with 5 bases between the two ends. CDR3 length equals 12 residues. Germline CDR1 MNHEY, CDR2 SVGAGI. The CDR3 sequence: CASRHLNTEAFF. The CDR3 coding sequence is TGTGCCAGCAGGCACCTGAACACTGAAGCTTTCTTT.

As concerns this clonotype: At one end the junction does not follow the germline gene, possibly because of a read error. The J gene is TRBJ1-4, the V gene TRBV7-2, with D possibly matching TRBD1 (5 bases). Germline V CDR1 and CDR2: SGHTA, FQGNSA. The CDR3 spans 15 residues. For the CDR3, the DNA is TGTGCCAGCAGCTTAGAGGGGCCGCGGGTTGAAATACTGTTTTTT. It specifies CASSLEGPRVEILFF.

The table lists this clonotype with a few counts. The chain uses TRBV6-5 and TRBJ2-3; 9 bases align to TRBD1. V was clipped by 7 bases and J by 5 bases; unmatched bases: 10. The CDR3 has 15 residues. From germline, CDR1 is MNHEY and CDR2 SVGAGI. Written as DNA, the CDR3 is TGTGCCAGCATCCCGGGACAGGGATTGTTAGATACGCAGTATTTT. It translates to CASIPGQGLLDTQYF.

In DNA form, the CDR3 reads TGTGCCAGCAGTGTTAGACAGGTCGGCGCCTACGAGCAGTACTTC. Encoded protein: CASSVRQVGAYEQYF. V is TRBV27 and J is TRBJ2-7; weak D call: TRBD1 (6 bases). CDR1 MNHEY and CDR2 SMNVEV come from the germline V gene (reference sequence). The V and J ends lost 5 bases and 2 bases respectively, with 16 bases between them. The CDR3 has 15 amino acids.

Only a few counts were recorded for this clonotype. The genes are TRBV9 and TRBJ2-6; perhaps TRBD2 as D (6 bases). The length of the CDR3 is 18 residues. V lost 0 bases, J lost 0 bases, and 13 bases lay in between. Germline lookup yields CDR1 SGDLS and CDR2 YYNGEE. CDR3 loop: CASSVDGWGGSGANVLTF. CDR3 nucleotides: TGTGCCAGCAGCGTAGACGGTTGGGGAGGCTCTGGGGCCAACGTCCTGACTTTC.

A few counts support this clonotype. The gene calls are TRBV7-9 and TRBJ1-2, with D perhaps TRBD1 (6 bases). Germline-derived CDR1 and CDR2 are SEHNR and FQNEAQ (reference sequence). The CDR3 spans 14 residues. The V end was cut by 5 bases, the J end by 8 bases, with 18 bases between. The CDR3 region is CASSLRQVSWGYTF. CDR3 nucleotides: TGTGCCAGCAGCCTGCGACAGGTGTCGTGGGGCTACACCTTC.

This clonotype was recorded a few times. The chain's CDR3 is CASSEYYTMDTEAFF. In DNA form, the CDR3 reads TGTGCCAGCAGTGAATATTACACCATGGACACTGAAGCTTTCTTT. This chain uses TRBV25-1 with TRBJ1-1, with unresolved D. Germline V gives CDR1 MGHDK, CDR2 SYGVNS. The CDR3 runs 15 residues. V lost 0 bases to trimming and J lost 3 bases, with 11 bases between them.

This clonotype was seen at least ten times. V usage is TRBV2 and J usage is TRBJ1-1; TRBD1 might be the D (6 bases). The V and J ends lost 4 bases and 6 bases respectively, with 18 bases between them. This CDR3 spans 15 amino acids. Germline CDR1 and CDR2: SNHLY and FYNNEI. The CDR3 sequence is CASSAHRVGTAEAFF. Written as DNA, the CDR3 is TGTGCCAGCAGTGCCCACAGGGTTGGTACCGCTGAAGCTTTCTTT.

This clonotype turned up a few times. CDR3 protein: CASSPSADLNEQFF. In DNA, the CDR3 is TGTGCCAGTAGTCCCTCGGCGGACTTGAATGAGCAGTTCTTC. The gene calls are TRBV19 and TRBJ2-1; possibly TRBD2 for D (5 bases). Germline CDR1 and CDR2: LNHDA and SQIVND (reference sequence). With 5 bases removed from V and 7 bases from J, the gap between germline ends came to 15 bases. The CDR3 is 14 residues long.

This clonotype was recorded a few times. The rearrangement links TRBV4-3 to TRBJ2-1; 9 bases are a match to TRBD2. V gave up 0 bases and J gave up 4 bases; unmatched junction bases: 7. CDR1 is LGHNA and CDR2 is YSLEER in the germline V gene. The CDR3 is 17 residues long. In nucleotides, the CDR3 is TGCGCCAGCAGCCAAGATGGCCTAGCGGGGCTGTACAATGAGCAGTTCTTC. This sequence encodes CASSQDGLAGLYNEQFF.

This clonotype was seen repeatedly, ten times or more. The chain employs TRBV7-2 and TRBJ2-1, with a weak D call TRBD1 (6 bases). CDR1 is SGHTA and CDR2 is FQGNSA in the germline V gene. The V end lost 3 bases, the J end lost 8 bases, and 29 bases lay between the germline ends. This CDR3 is built from 19 residues. In DNA, the CDR3 is TGTGCCAGCAGCTTCTCCCCGCCGCTTACAGGGTCGGTCGGCGATGAGCAGTTCTTC. This sequence encodes CASSFSPPLTGSVGDEQFF.